This T cell receptor beta chain was documented in a study of cytomegalovirus exposure and HLA in healthy donors. Both 60 Vbeta primers and 13 Jbeta primers went into the PCR. Sequenced by immunoSEQ multiplex PCR; TCRdb stores in-frame clones only, minus some. Among just over 150,000 clones, approximately 79% were seen once, and the ten largest hold approximately 0.89%. In regard to this clone: The antigen is not known.

General study results and limits: Further analysis was carried out later, and it showed several of the most significant clusters appearing linked to common viral pathogens. Reported findings show TCR beta sequences accurately forecast HLA-A and HLA-B alleles in most subjects. In an earlier analysis, in about 530 donors, most V segments appeared productive either ~87% or ~30% of the time.

CDR1 and CDR2 from the germline V gene are MDHEN and SYDVKM. The CDR3 runs to 12 residues. Trimming took 4 bases from V and 3 from J, leaving 7 bases between them. The J gene is TRBJ2-7, the V gene TRBV28, with TRBD1 as a possible D gene (5 bases). This clonotype was sampled from a woman in her 50s in good health and CMV-seropositive. Sequenced sample: PBMCs. The CDR3 spells CASSSRVYEQYF. The CDR3 DNA sequence: TGTGCCAGCAGTTCCAGGGTCTACGAGCAGTACTTC. The full variable domain, rest sourced from reference TRBV28 and TRBJ2-7, is DVKVTQSSRYLVKRTGEKVFLECVQDMDHENMFWYRQDPGLGLRLIYFSYDVKMKEKGDIPEGYSVSREKKERFSLILESASTNQTSMYLCASSSRVYEQYFGPGTRLTVT.